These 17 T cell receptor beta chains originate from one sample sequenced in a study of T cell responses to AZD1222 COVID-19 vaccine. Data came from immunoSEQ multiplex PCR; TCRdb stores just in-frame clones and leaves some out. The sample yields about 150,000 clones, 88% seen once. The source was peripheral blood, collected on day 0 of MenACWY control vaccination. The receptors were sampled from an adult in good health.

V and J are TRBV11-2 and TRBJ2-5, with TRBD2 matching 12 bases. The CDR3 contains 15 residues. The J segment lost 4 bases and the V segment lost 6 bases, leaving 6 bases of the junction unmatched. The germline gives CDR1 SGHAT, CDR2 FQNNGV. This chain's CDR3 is CASRSTSGGRETQYF. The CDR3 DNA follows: TGTGCCAGCAGATCTACTAGCGGGGGGCGAGAGACCCAGTACTTC. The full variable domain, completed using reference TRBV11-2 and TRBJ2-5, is EAGVAQSPRYKIIEKRQSVAFWCNPISGHATLYWYQQILGQGPKLLIQFQNNGVVDDSQLPKDRFSAERLKGVDSTLKIQPAKLEDSAVYLCASRSTSGGRETQYFGPGTRLLVL.

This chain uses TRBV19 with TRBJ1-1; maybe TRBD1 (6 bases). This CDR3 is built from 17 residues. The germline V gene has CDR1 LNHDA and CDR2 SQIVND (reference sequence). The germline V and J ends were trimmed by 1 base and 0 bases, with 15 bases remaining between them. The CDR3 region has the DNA TGTGCCAGTAGTATAGTTCGGTCAAACAGGGTGAACACTGAAGCTTTCTTT. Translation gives CASSIVRSNRVNTEAFF.

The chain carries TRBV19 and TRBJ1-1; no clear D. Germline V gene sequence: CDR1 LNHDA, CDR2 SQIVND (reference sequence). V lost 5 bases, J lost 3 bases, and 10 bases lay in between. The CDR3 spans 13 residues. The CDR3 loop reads CASSLGGDTEAFF. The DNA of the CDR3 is TGTGCCAGTAGTTTAGGTGGGGACACTGAAGCTTTCTTT.

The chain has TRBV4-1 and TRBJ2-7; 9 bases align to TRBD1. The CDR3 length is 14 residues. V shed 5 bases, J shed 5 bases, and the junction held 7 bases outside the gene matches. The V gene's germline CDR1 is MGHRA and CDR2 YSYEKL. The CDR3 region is CASSYRTGVNEQYF. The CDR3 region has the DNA TGCGCCAGCAGCTACCGGACAGGGGTCAACGAGCAGTACTTC.

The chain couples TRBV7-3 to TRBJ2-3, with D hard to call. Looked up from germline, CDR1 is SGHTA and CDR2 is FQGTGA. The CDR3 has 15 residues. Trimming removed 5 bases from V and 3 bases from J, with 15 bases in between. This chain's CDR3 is CASSPFSTRTDTQYF. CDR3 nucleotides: TGTGCCAGCAGCCCCTTCTCCACGAGAACAGATACGCAGTATTTT.

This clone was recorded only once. The CDR3 loop reads CASSKIPGQGLYEQYF. In DNA form, the CDR3 reads TGTGCCAGCAGCAAAATCCCGGGACAGGGACTTTACGAGCAGTACTTC. The chain combines TRBV11-2 with TRBJ2-7; TRBD1 matches at 9 bases. Per the germline V gene, CDR1 is SGHAT and CDR2 is FQNNGV. V shed 5 bases, J shed 4 bases, and the junction held 12 bases outside the gene matches. The CDR3 contains 16 residues.

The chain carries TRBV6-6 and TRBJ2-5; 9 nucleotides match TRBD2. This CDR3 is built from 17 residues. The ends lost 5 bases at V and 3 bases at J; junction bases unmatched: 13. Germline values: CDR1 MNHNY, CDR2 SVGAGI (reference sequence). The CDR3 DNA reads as TGTGCCAGCAGTCCCTCGGGTAGCGGGGGTAAAAAAGAGACCCAGTACTTC. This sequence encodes CASSPSGSGGKKETQYF.

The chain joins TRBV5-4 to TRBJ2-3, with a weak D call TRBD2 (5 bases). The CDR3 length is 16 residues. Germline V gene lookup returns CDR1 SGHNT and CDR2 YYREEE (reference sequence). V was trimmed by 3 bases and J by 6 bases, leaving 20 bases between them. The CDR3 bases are TGTGCCAGCAGCTACCGGGGTTCCCGCGTGTCTGATACGCAGTATTTT. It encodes CASSYRGSRVSDTQYF.

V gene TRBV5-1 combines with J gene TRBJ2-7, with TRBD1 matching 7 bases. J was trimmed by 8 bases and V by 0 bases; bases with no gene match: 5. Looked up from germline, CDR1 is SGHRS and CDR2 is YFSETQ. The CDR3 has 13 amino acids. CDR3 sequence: CASSLDGTAKQYF. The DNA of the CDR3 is TGCGCCAGCAGCTTGGACGGGACAGCTAAGCAGTACTTC.

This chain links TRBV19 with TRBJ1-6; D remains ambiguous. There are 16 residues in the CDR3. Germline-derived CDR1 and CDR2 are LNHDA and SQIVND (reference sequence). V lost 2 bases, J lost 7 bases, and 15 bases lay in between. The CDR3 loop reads CASSIRRGGVNSPLHF. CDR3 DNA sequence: TGTGCCAGTAGTATAAGGCGGGGTGGCGTCAATTCACCCCTCCACTTT.

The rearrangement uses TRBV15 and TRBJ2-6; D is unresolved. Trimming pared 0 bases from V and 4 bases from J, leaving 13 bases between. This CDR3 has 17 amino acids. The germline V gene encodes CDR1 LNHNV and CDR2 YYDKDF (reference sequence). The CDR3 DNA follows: TGTGCCACCAGCAGAGATCAGAAGGGTCCGGGGGCCAACGTCCTGACTTTC. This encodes CATSRDQKGPGANVLTF. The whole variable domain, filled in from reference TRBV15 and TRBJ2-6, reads DAMVIQNPRYQVTQFGKPVTLSCSQTLNHNVMYWYQQKSSQAPKLLFHYYDKDFNNEADTPDNFQSRRPNTSFCFLDIRSPGLGDTAMYLCATSRDQKGPGANVLTFGAGSRLTVL.

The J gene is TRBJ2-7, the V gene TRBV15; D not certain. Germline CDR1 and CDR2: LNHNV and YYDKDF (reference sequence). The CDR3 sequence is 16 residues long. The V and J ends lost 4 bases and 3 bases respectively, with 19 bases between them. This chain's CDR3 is CATSTTPSGLGYEQYF. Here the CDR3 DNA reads TGTGCCACCAGCACCACCCCCTCAGGTTTGGGCTACGAGCAGTACTTC.

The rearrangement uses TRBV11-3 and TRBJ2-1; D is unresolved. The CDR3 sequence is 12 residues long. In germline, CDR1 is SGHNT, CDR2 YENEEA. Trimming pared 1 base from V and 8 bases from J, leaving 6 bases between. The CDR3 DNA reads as TGTGCCAGCAGCTTAGCCGGCGATGAGCAGTTCTTC. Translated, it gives CASSLAGDEQFF. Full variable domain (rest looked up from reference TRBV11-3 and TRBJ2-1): EAGVVQSPRYKIIEKKQPVAFWCNPISGHNTLYWYLQNLGQGPELLIRYENEEAVDDSQLPKDRFSAERLKGVDSTLKIQPAELGDSAVYLCASSLAGDEQFFGPGTRLTVL.

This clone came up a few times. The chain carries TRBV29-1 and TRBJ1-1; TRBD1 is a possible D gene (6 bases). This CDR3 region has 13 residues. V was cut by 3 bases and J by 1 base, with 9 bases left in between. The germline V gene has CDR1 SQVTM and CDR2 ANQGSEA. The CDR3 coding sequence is TGCAGCGTTGAGCGCAGGGGGAACACTGAAGCTTTCTTT. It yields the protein CSVERRGNTEAFF.

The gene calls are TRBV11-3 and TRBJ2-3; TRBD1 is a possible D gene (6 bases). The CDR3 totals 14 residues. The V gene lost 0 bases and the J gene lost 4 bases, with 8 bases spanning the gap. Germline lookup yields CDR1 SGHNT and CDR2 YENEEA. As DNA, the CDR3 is TGTGCCAGCAGCTTAGATACAGGGTCAGATACGCAGTATTTT. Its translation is CASSLDTGSDTQYF.

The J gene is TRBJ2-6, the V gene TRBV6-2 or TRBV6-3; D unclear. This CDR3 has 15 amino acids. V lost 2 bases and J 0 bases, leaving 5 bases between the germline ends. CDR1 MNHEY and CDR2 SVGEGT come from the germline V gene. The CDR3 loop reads CASSYDNSGANVLTF. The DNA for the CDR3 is TGTGCCAGCAGTTACGACAACTCTGGGGCCAACGTCCTGACTTTC.

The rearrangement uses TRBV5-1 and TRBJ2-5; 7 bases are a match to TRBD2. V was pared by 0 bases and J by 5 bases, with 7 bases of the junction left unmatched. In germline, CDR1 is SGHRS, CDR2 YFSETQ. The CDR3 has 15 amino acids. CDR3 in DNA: TGCGCCAGCAGCTTGGCCAATTCCGGGGGGGAGACCCAGTACTTC. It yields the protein CASSLANSGGETQYF.